These T cell receptor beta chains were read from a single sample in a study of blood T cell repertoires in COVID-19. Sequencing used immunoSEQ multiplex PCR; TCRdb keeps in-frame clones, though not all of them. The sample carries tens of thousands of clones, roughly 89% recorded once. Material: peripheral blood. These receptors were taken from a young man with acute or convalescent COVID-19. The conserved cysteine and the conserved F or W are not part of the CDR3 here. Only some rows state a clone size, as once, few, many or a class for expanded clones.

v_call: TRBV6-8; j_call: TRBJ1-2; clone_size: NA; cdr3_aa: ASSYFLGGHGYT
v_call: TRBV7-7; j_call: TRBJ2-3; clone_size: NA; cdr3_aa: ASSARVMDTQY
v_call: TRBV18; j_call: TRBJ1-1; clone_size: NA; cdr3_aa: ASSPQRGYAEAF
v_call: TRBV5-1; j_call: TRBJ1-1; clone_size: once; cdr3_aa: ASRGQGGPNTEAF
v_call: TRBV29-1; j_call: TRBJ2-3; clone_size: few; cdr3_aa: SSARGNTDTQY
v_call: TRBV10-2; j_call: TRBJ1-2; clone_size: NA; cdr3_aa: ASLQDQYGYT
v_call: TRBV5-4; j_call: TRBJ2-1; clone_size: once; cdr3_aa: ASSRDGTTLYNEQF
v_call: TRBV4-3; j_call: TRBJ2-5; clone_size: NA; cdr3_aa: ASSQVWASGRGLGETQY
v_call: TRBV9; j_call: TRBJ1-3; clone_size: few; cdr3_aa: ASSVEGLSSGNTIY
v_call: TRBV7-9; j_call: TRBJ2-3; clone_size: once; cdr3_aa: ASSPPRGQGTDTQY
v_call: TRBV2; j_call: TRBJ1-2; clone_size: NA; cdr3_aa: ASSSREGNYGYT
v_call: TRBV11-2; j_call: TRBJ2-1; clone_size: NA; cdr3_aa: ASSSVSGRHNEQF
v_call: TRBV19; j_call: TRBJ1-1; clone_size: NA; cdr3_aa: ASSSWGRNTEAF
v_call: TRBV28; j_call: TRBJ1-2; clone_size: NA; cdr3_aa: ASSRDSFYGYT
v_call: TRBV12-5; j_call: TRBJ2-5; clone_size: NA; cdr3_aa: ASGLSSGGAGETQY
v_call: TRBV19; j_call: TRBJ1-5; clone_size: NA; cdr3_aa: ASSLGQFNQPQH
v_call: TRBV6-5; j_call: TRBJ1-6; clone_size: NA; cdr3_aa: ASRITGNNSPLH
v_call: TRBV5-1; j_call: TRBJ1-2; clone_size: few; cdr3_aa: ASSWGQTDHGYT
v_call: TRBV11-3; j_call: TRBJ2-1; clone_size: NA; cdr3_aa: ASSLEGEVQF
v_call: TRBV7-8; j_call: TRBJ2-1; clone_size: NA; cdr3_aa: ASSAVGSSSYNEQF
v_call: TRBV10-3; j_call: TRBJ2-5; clone_size: NA; cdr3_aa: AIRGTGEQETQY
v_call: TRBV10-3; j_call: TRBJ2-2; clone_size: NA; cdr3_aa: AISEGGAGELF
v_call: TRBV12-3/TRBV12-4; j_call: TRBJ1-1; clone_size: NA; cdr3_aa: ASSLSRGTEAF
v_call: TRBV6-6; j_call: TRBJ1-1; clone_size: NA; cdr3_aa: ASSPTGLEAF
v_call: TRBV5-1; j_call: TRBJ2-7; clone_size: NA; cdr3_aa: ASSLAPSVTYEQY
v_call: TRBV3-1/TRBV3-2; j_call: TRBJ1-1; clone_size: NA; cdr3_aa: ASSQDSWTVNTEAF
v_call: TRBV6-5; j_call: TRBJ1-2; clone_size: NA; cdr3_aa: ASRNQGYYGYT
v_call: TRBV6-5; j_call: TRBJ1-5; clone_size: NA; cdr3_aa: ASSQDSPDVQPQH
v_call: TRBV5-1; j_call: TRBJ2-1; clone_size: NA; cdr3_aa: ASSLGQGNNEQF
v_call: TRBV7-2; j_call: TRBJ2-2; clone_size: NA; cdr3_aa: ASSFRFGTGELF
v_call: TRBV10-1; j_call: TRBJ2-3; clone_size: NA; cdr3_aa: ASSESKDSWLADTQY
v_call: TRBV4-1; j_call: TRBJ2-3; clone_size: NA; cdr3_aa: ASSQEGAGRGDTQY
v_call: TRBV10-3; j_call: TRBJ2-6; clone_size: few; cdr3_aa: AIGQGSGANVLT
v_call: TRBV28; j_call: TRBJ1-2; clone_size: NA; cdr3_aa: ASSFHIGGTGSDGYT
v_call: TRBV5-5; j_call: TRBJ2-3; clone_size: NA; cdr3_aa: ASSERGTLATDTQY
v_call: TRBV5-4; j_call: TRBJ2-1; clone_size: NA; cdr3_aa: ASSTKTGPTYNEQF
v_call: TRBV18; j_call: TRBJ1-5; clone_size: NA; cdr3_aa: ASSPATGGQPQH
v_call: TRBV7-8; j_call: TRBJ2-5; clone_size: NA; cdr3_aa: ASSPRGVAPKGTQY
v_call: TRBV18; j_call: TRBJ2-1; clone_size: NA; cdr3_aa: ASSPPYVPRSYNEQF
v_call: TRBV7-6; j_call: TRBJ1-4; clone_size: once; cdr3_aa: ASSQKGLRGREKLF
v_call: TRBV19; j_call: TRBJ1-5; clone_size: NA; cdr3_aa: ASSASGQNQPQH
v_call: TRBV18; j_call: TRBJ2-5; clone_size: NA; cdr3_aa: ASSPPGQQETQY
v_call: TRBV2; j_call: TRBJ1-1; clone_size: NA; cdr3_aa: ASSEGRYTEAF
v_call: TRBV10-3; j_call: TRBJ1-1; clone_size: NA; cdr3_aa: AIQGAEGTEAF
v_call: TRBV9; j_call: TRBJ1-3; clone_size: few; cdr3_aa: ASSARGFGFGNTIY
v_call: TRBV6-6; j_call: TRBJ1-5; clone_size: NA; cdr3_aa: ASSLGTANQPQH
v_call: TRBV19; j_call: TRBJ2-2; clone_size: NA; cdr3_aa: ASSPRQGATGELF
v_call: TRBV27; j_call: TRBJ2-3; clone_size: NA; cdr3_aa: ASSLGHPSTDTQY
v_call: TRBV24-1; j_call: TRBJ2-3; clone_size: NA; cdr3_aa: ATSDPSGPSTDTQY
v_call: TRBV6-2/TRBV6-3; j_call: TRBJ1-2; clone_size: NA; cdr3_aa: ASSFGPGQGAIGYT
v_call: TRBV27; j_call: TRBJ1-3; clone_size: NA; cdr3_aa: ASSHRGSGNTIY
v_call: TRBV24-1; j_call: TRBJ1-1; clone_size: NA; cdr3_aa: ATSDPDTEAF
v_call: TRBV7-9; j_call: TRBJ2-2; clone_size: NA; cdr3_aa: ASRPQGPGELF
v_call: TRBV9; j_call: TRBJ2-1; clone_size: NA; cdr3_aa: ASSAYPGLEGGYNEQF